Sequencing of this TCR beta chain was carried out in a study of monozygotic twins with inflammatory bowel disease. As for this clonotype: The antigen is not known.

Following a re-call of the 5' RACE reads, TCRdb has one entry per CDR3 protein and lacks DNA. The repertoire shows 140,000 to 150,000 distinct CDR3 sequences; the top ten hold 0.95% to 1.5%. Study-level results: Support for any single strong IBD-associated signal or clonotype was not found.

The CDR3 loop spans 16 amino acids. CDR1 is MNHEY and CDR2 is SMNVEV in the germline V gene (reference sequence). The sequencing input was blood. V gene TRBV27 combines with J gene TRBJ2-7; the TRBD2 assignment by TCRdb is unverifiable without DNA. The clonotype originates from a human donor with ulcerative colitis or Crohn's disease, or a healthy co-twin of an affected twin (not recorded which). The CDR3 loop is CASSSIASGTTYEQYF.